The subject of this entry is one T cell receptor (beta chain). This sample is part of a study of blood T cells in healthy people across ages. It was with a sample-barcoded 5' primer and a J-beta primer mix that a second PCR of roughly 6 to 12 cycles was run. TCRdb ran MiXCR on the 5' RACE reads and lists one entry per CDR3 protein. The sample records 700,000 or so distinct CDR3 sequences, approximately 22% being singletons. This CDR3 is built from 15 residues. Germline CDR1 is SGHTA and CDR2 is FQGNSA. The V and J ends lost 4 bases and 5 bases, in that order; junction bases with no gene match: 9. This TCR derives from a man in his 70s in good health. The J gene is TRBJ1-1, the V gene TRBV7-2; 8 bases match TRBD1. The specimen sequenced was blood. In nucleotides, the CDR3 is TGTGCCAGCAGCTCGCGGACAGGGCAGGGAACTGAAGCTTTCTTT. This gives the protein CASSSRTGQGTEAFF.